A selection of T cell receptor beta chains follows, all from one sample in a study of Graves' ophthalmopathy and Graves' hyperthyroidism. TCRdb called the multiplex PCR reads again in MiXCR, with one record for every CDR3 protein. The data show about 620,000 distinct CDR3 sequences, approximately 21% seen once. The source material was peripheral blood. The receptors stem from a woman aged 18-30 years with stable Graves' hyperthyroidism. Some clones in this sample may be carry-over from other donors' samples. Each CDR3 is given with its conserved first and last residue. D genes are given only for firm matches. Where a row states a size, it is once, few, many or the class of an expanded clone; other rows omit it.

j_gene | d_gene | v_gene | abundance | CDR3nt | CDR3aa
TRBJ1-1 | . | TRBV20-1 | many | TGCAGTGCTCGTGGGCAGTTGAACACTGAAGCTTTCTTT | CSARGQLNTEAFF
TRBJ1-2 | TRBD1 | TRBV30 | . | TGTGCCTGGAGCGGACAGGGTTCTACGGGCTACACCTTC | CAWSGQGSTGYTF
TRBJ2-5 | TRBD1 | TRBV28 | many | TGTGCCAGCAGCCCCGGGACAGGGGATCTTCAGGACCAGTACTTC | CASSPGTGDLQDQYF
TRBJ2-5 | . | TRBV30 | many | TGTGCCTGGAGGCATTCGGTGGGAGCGGAGACCCAGTACTTC | CAWRHSVGAETQYF
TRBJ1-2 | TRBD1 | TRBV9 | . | TGTGCCAGCAGCGCTCCGGGACAGGGGGCTCTTGGCTACACCTTC | CASSAPGQGALGYTF
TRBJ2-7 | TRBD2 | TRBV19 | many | TGTGCCAGTAGTGCGCGGAGCGGGGGCCTCTACGAGCAGTACTTC | CASSARSGGLYEQYF
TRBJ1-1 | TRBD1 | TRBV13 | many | TGTGCCAGCAGCTTAGGACTTGTAGGGGGACAGGGGAAGAACACTGAAGCTTTCTTT | CASSLGLVGGQGKNTEAFF
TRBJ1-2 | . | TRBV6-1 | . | TGTGCCAGCAGTGAAGGATCGCCCACCTATGGCTACACCTTC | CASSEGSPTYGYTF
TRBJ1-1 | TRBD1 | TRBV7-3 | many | TGTGCCAGCAGCCGTGACAGGGCCACTGAAGCTTTCTTT | CASSRDRATEAFF
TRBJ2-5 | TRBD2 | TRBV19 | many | TGTGCCAGTAAACCTTCAGCGGGAGCTAGAGAGACCCAGTACTTC | CASKPSAGARETQYF
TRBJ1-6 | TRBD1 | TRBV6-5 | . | TGTGCCAGCAGTTCGGGGGGACAGGGAAATTCACCCCTCCACTTT | CASSSGGQGNSPLHF
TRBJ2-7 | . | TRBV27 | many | TGTGCCAGCAGTTTAGGGACGGCACTCTACGAGCAGTACTTC | CASSLGTALYEQYF
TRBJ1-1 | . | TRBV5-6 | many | TGTGCCAGCAGCTGGGGGGATTATGAAGCTTTCTTT | CASSWGDYEAFF
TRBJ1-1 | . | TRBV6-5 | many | TGTGCCAGCAGTTACCCTATTAGGGGCCACACTGAAGCTTTCTTT | CASSYPIRGHTEAFF
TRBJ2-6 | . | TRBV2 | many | TGTGCCAGCAGTGTAAGGGGTGGGGCCAACGTCCTGACTTTC | CASSVRGGANVLTF